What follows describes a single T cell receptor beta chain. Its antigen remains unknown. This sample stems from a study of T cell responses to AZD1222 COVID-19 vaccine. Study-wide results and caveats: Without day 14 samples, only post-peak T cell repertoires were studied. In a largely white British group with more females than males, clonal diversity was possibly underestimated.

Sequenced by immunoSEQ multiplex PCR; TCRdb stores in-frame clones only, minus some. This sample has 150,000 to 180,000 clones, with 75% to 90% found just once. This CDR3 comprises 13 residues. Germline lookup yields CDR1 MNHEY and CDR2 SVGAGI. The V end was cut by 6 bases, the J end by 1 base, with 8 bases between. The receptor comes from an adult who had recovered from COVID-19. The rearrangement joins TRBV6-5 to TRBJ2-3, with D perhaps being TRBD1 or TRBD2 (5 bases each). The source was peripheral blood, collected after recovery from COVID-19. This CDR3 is CASRRGGTDTQYF. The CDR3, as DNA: TGTGCCAGCAGAAGAGGGGGCACAGATACGCAGTATTTT.